A selection of T cell receptor beta chains follows, all from one sample in a study of cytomegalovirus exposure and HLA in healthy donors. Repertoires were generated with immunoSEQ multiplex PCR, while TCRdb's copy carries only in-frame clones and drops some. The sample shows some 120,000 clones, about three quarters of them seen only once. Material: PBMCs. The receptors derive from a woman aged 40 to 50 in good health and CMV-seropositive. Both conserved end residues are part of each CDR3. A D gene is named only where the DNA matches it firmly. Clone size, where shown, is once, few, many, or a class for clones that have expanded.

d_gene: TRBD1
abundance: few
v_gene: TRBV27
j_gene: TRBJ2-2
CDR3nt: TGTGCCAGCAGTCGGGGGACAGGGTCCACCGGGGAGCTGTTTTTT
CDR3aa: CASSRGTGSTGELFF

d_gene: TRBD1
abundance: .
v_gene: TRBV19
j_gene: TRBJ1-5
CDR3nt: TGTGCCAGTAGTATGGGACAGTATAGCAATCAGCCCCAGCATTTT
CDR3aa: CASSMGQYSNQPQHF

d_gene: .
abundance: .
v_gene: TRBV4-1
j_gene: TRBJ2-5
CDR3nt: TGCGCCAGCAGTCCTTCCGGACAGACCCAAGAGACCCAGTACTTC
CDR3aa: CASSPSGQTQETQYF

d_gene: TRBD1
abundance: .
v_gene: TRBV5-1
j_gene: TRBJ1-1
CDR3nt: TGCGCCAGCAGCTTTACAGGGGATTCTGAAGCTTTCTTT
CDR3aa: CASSFTGDSEAFF

d_gene: .
abundance: .
v_gene: TRBV5-1
j_gene: TRBJ1-4
CDR3nt: TGCGCCAGCAGCCCCTCCACAGGTTCCGAAAAACTGTTTTTT
CDR3aa: CASSPSTGSEKLFF

d_gene: .
abundance: .
v_gene: TRBV18
j_gene: TRBJ2-3
CDR3nt: TGTGCCAGCTCCCTAGGTGGGGCTGGGGCAGATACGCAGTATTTT
CDR3aa: CASSLGGAGADTQYF

d_gene: .
abundance: .
v_gene: TRBV30
j_gene: TRBJ1-5
CDR3nt: TGTGCCTGGAGCGGTACAGGACAGCCCCAGCATTTT
CDR3aa: CAWSGTGQPQHF

d_gene: TRBD2
abundance: .
v_gene: TRBV10-3
j_gene: TRBJ2-1
CDR3nt: TGTGCCATCTCTGGGCGGGAGTACAATGAGCAGTTCTTC
CDR3aa: CAISGREYNEQFF

d_gene: .
abundance: once
v_gene: TRBV7-2
j_gene: TRBJ1-2
CDR3nt: TGTGCCAGCAGCTTACAGGGTTCTATCGAGGGCTACACCTTC
CDR3aa: CASSLQGSIEGYTF

d_gene: TRBD2
abundance: .
v_gene: TRBV2
j_gene: TRBJ2-7
CDR3nt: TGTGCCAGCACTGTGGCGGGGGGGCCGGGGGAGCAGTACTTC
CDR3aa: CASTVAGGPGEQYF

d_gene: .
abundance: .
v_gene: TRBV5-1
j_gene: TRBJ1-3
CDR3nt: TGCGCCAGCAGCTTGGGAGGCCACTCTGGAAACACCATATATTTT
CDR3aa: CASSLGGHSGNTIYF

d_gene: .
abundance: .
v_gene: TRBV30
j_gene: TRBJ1-1
CDR3nt: TGTGCCTGGAAATACGGTCCGTCGAGTACTGAAGCTTTCTTT
CDR3aa: CAWKYGPSSTEAFF

d_gene: TRBD1
abundance: .
v_gene: TRBV7-8
j_gene: TRBJ2-2
CDR3nt: TGTGCCAGCAGCAAACGGACAGGCGGCACCGGGGAGCTGTTTTTT
CDR3aa: CASSKRTGGTGELFF

d_gene: TRBD1
abundance: .
v_gene: TRBV4-1
j_gene: TRBJ2-3
CDR3nt: TGCGCCAGCAGCTCCGGGACAGGGGGCGCTGGCACAGATACGCAGTATTTT
CDR3aa: CASSSGTGGAGTDTQYF

d_gene: .
abundance: .
v_gene: TRBV29-1
j_gene: TRBJ2-7
CDR3nt: TGCAGCGTTGGCACTCTTACAGGGAACTACGAGCAGTACTTC
CDR3aa: CSVGTLTGNYEQYF

d_gene: .
abundance: .
v_gene: TRBV9
j_gene: TRBJ2-6
CDR3nt: TGTGCCAGCAGCGTAGCGGGGTTCGCTGGGGCCAACGTCCTGACTTTC
CDR3aa: CASSVAGFAGANVLTF

d_gene: .
abundance: .
v_gene: TRBV30
j_gene: TRBJ2-7
CDR3nt: TGTGCCTGGCGCCGGGACACCAATTCCTACGAGCAGTACTTC
CDR3aa: CAWRRDTNSYEQYF

d_gene: .
abundance: .
v_gene: TRBV30
j_gene: TRBJ1-2
CDR3nt: TGTGCCTGGACCCTCGGAGGGATCGGCTACACCTTC
CDR3aa: CAWTLGGIGYTF

d_gene: .
abundance: .
v_gene: TRBV19
j_gene: TRBJ1-4
CDR3nt: TGTGCCACCCAGGCCTATAATGAAAAACTGTTTTTT
CDR3aa: CATQAYNEKLFF

d_gene: TRBD1
abundance: .
v_gene: TRBV6-6
j_gene: TRBJ1-1
CDR3nt: TGTGCCAGCAGTTTGGACAGGGGGATGACTGAAGCTTTCTTT
CDR3aa: CASSLDRGMTEAFF

d_gene: .
abundance: once
v_gene: TRBV5-1
j_gene: TRBJ1-1
CDR3nt: TGCGCCAGCAGCTTGGGTGGGACAAACATGAACACTGAAGCTTTCTTT
CDR3aa: CASSLGGTNMNTEAFF

d_gene: .
abundance: once
v_gene: TRBV5-1
j_gene: TRBJ1-3
CDR3nt: TGCGCCAGCAGCCTAGACAGGCCAACCTCTGGAAACACCATATATTTT
CDR3aa: CASSLDRPTSGNTIYF

d_gene: TRBD1
abundance: few
v_gene: TRBV5-5
j_gene: TRBJ2-7
CDR3nt: TGTGCCAGCAGCCCGGACAGGGGCCCCTACGAGCAGTACTTC
CDR3aa: CASSPDRGPYEQYF

d_gene: TRBD1
abundance: few
v_gene: TRBV5-6
j_gene: TRBJ1-2
CDR3nt: TGTGCCAGCAGCCAGGGACAGGGCATAGCTAACTATGGCTACACCTTC
CDR3aa: CASSQGQGIANYGYTF

d_gene: .
abundance: .
v_gene: TRBV27
j_gene: TRBJ1-2
CDR3nt: TGTGCCAGCGGGAAAGGGGTAAACTATGGCTACACCTTC
CDR3aa: CASGKGVNYGYTF

d_gene: .
abundance: .
v_gene: TRBV6-5
j_gene: TRBJ1-1
CDR3nt: TGTGCCAGCAGTTACTCGATCAGGAACACTGAAGCTTTCTTT
CDR3aa: CASSYSIRNTEAFF

d_gene: .
abundance: few
v_gene: TRBV7-6
j_gene: TRBJ1-6
CDR3nt: TGTGCCAGCAGCTTAGGGCGAGCGAGAAAACAAAATTCACCCCTCCACTTT
CDR3aa: CASSLGRARKQNSPLHF

d_gene: TRBD1
abundance: once
v_gene: TRBV2
j_gene: TRBJ1-5
CDR3nt: TGTGCCAGCAGTCCGAACAGGGGTGGTCAGCCCCAGCATTTT
CDR3aa: CASSPNRGGQPQHF

d_gene: TRBD1
abundance: .
v_gene: TRBV19
j_gene: TRBJ1-2
CDR3nt: TGTGCCAGTAGTGTGGGACAGGGACGGAACTATGGCTACACCTTC
CDR3aa: CASSVGQGRNYGYTF

d_gene: TRBD1
abundance: .
v_gene: TRBV6-5
j_gene: TRBJ2-7
CDR3nt: TGTGCCAGCAGTTCTCCGGGACAGGGAGGCTACGAGCAGTACTTC
CDR3aa: CASSSPGQGGYEQYF

d_gene: .
abundance: .
v_gene: TRBV5-4
j_gene: TRBJ1-6
CDR3nt: TGTGCCAGCAGCTTCGGACAGAGGAATTCACCCCTCCACTTT
CDR3aa: CASSFGQRNSPLHF

d_gene: TRBD2
abundance: .
v_gene: TRBV2
j_gene: TRBJ2-1
CDR3nt: TGTGCCAGCAGTGGGCCTGGGGGCGGGGGGGCCGGAGAGCAGTTCTTC
CDR3aa: CASSGPGGGGAGEQFF

d_gene: TRBD1
abundance: .
v_gene: TRBV27
j_gene: TRBJ1-2
CDR3nt: TGTGCCAGCAGTTTCCGTGAGGACAGGGGTGGCTACACCTTC
CDR3aa: CASSFREDRGGYTF

d_gene: .
abundance: .
v_gene: TRBV14
j_gene: TRBJ2-1
CDR3nt: TGTGCCAGCAGCCAAGTTACACGATTGGATGAGCAGTTCTTC
CDR3aa: CASSQVTRLDEQFF

d_gene: TRBD2
abundance: once
v_gene: TRBV9
j_gene: TRBJ2-5
CDR3nt: TGTGCCAGCAGCGTAGGGGGTAGCGGGGGGTTTTCGGAGACCCAGTACTTC
CDR3aa: CASSVGGSGGFSETQYF

d_gene: TRBD1
abundance: .
v_gene: TRBV5-5
j_gene: TRBJ2-7
CDR3nt: TGTGCCAGCAGCATATCGACAGGGCCCGCGTACGAGCAGTACTTC
CDR3aa: CASSISTGPAYEQYF

d_gene: TRBD1
abundance: .
v_gene: TRBV5-1
j_gene: TRBJ2-1
CDR3nt: TGCGCCAGCAACCCATCCCCGGGACAGGGGAACAATGAGCAGTTCTTC
CDR3aa: CASNPSPGQGNNEQFF

d_gene: .
abundance: .
v_gene: TRBV10-3
j_gene: TRBJ1-5
CDR3nt: TGTGCCACCACGACAAACTCCGGGGATAGCAATCAGCCCCAGCATTTT
CDR3aa: CATTTNSGDSNQPQHF

d_gene: .
abundance: once
v_gene: TRBV25-1
j_gene: TRBJ1-5
CDR3nt: TGTGCCAGCAGTGAATGGGGCGGTAATCAGCCCCAGCATTTT
CDR3aa: CASSEWGGNQPQHF

d_gene: TRBD1
abundance: .
v_gene: TRBV5-4
j_gene: TRBJ1-1
CDR3nt: TGTGCCAGCAGCTTGGGTTCGACAGGGGGCTTAACTGAAGCTTTCTTT
CDR3aa: CASSLGSTGGLTEAFF

d_gene: TRBD1
abundance: .
v_gene: TRBV6-1
j_gene: TRBJ1-2
CDR3nt: TGTGCCAGCAGGACAGGGGAAAACCTCTATGGCTACACCTTC
CDR3aa: CASRTGENLYGYTF

d_gene: TRBD1
abundance: few
v_gene: TRBV10-3
j_gene: TRBJ2-7
CDR3nt: TGTGCCGCCCGGACAGGGGAGTCCTACGAGCAGTACTTC
CDR3aa: CAARTGESYEQYF

d_gene: TRBD1
abundance: once
v_gene: TRBV5-4
j_gene: TRBJ2-5
CDR3nt: TGTGCCAGCAGAGTTGCTGTTCGGGACAGGGGGCAAGAGACCCAGTACTTC
CDR3aa: CASRVAVRDRGQETQYF

d_gene: TRBD1
abundance: .
v_gene: TRBV18
j_gene: TRBJ2-5
CDR3nt: TGTGCCAGCTCCCCGGGACAGGGAGAGACCCAGTACTTC
CDR3aa: CASSPGQGETQYF

d_gene: .
abundance: .
v_gene: TRBV7-9
j_gene: TRBJ2-1
CDR3nt: TGTGCCAGCAGCCCAGGGGCATGGGGATTAGAGCAGTTCTTC
CDR3aa: CASSPGAWGLEQFF